This TCR beta chain was obtained from a study of CD8+ T cells in alopecia areata. Study summary: At a dose of 5 to 10 mg twice daily, oral tofacitinib was given to treated patients. Study-wide results and caveats: Clonality exceeded that of normal scalp in lesional scalp, most notably in alopecia totalis/universalis.

The V gene lost 4 bases and the J gene lost 8 bases, with 15 bases spanning the gap. This CDR3 has 13 residues. Germline CDR1 is SGHRS and CDR2 is YFSETQ. Following extraction, RNA underwent reverse transcription to cDNA, which served as the sequencing template. TCRdb keeps only in-frame clones here, not all; method: immunoSEQ multiplex PCR. The sample includes roughly 120,000 clones, under 40% of them seen just once. Alopecia areata patients provided lesional scalp punch biopsies and peripheral blood, both collected for the study. Of note for this clone: Its antigen is not known.

This sequence originates from a human donor with alopecia areata. The chain uses TRBV5-1 and TRBJ1-2; the D gene is possibly TRBD1 (5 bases). Material for sequencing was CD4+ T cells sorted from blood. This CDR3 reads CASSPGDVGGYTF. The CDR3 nucleotides are TGCGCCAGCAGCCCTGGGGACGTAGGAGGCTACACCTTC.